This T cell receptor (beta chain) is drawn from a study of blood T cell repertoires in COVID-19. Study summary: Researchers got acute and convalescent COVID-19 samples from the United States, Italy and Spain. Sources were T cells, B-cell-depleted T cells, or PBMCs; the material itself was cDNA or gDNA.

Looked up from germline, CDR1 is LNHNV and CDR2 is YYDKDF (reference sequence). The CDR3 loop spans 12 amino acids. The V gene lost 1 base and the J gene lost 4 bases, with 4 bases spanning the gap. Authors' analysis steps: Using reference gene primer amplification, nucleated cell counts were estimated. Measured with immunoSEQ multiplex PCR; TCRdb has only the in-frame clones, and not every one. The DNA gave D and trimming, while V, J and clone size come from that table. The sample has some 100,000 clones, 75% to 90% seen once. The sequenced sample consisted of peripheral blood. This chain links TRBV15 with TRBJ1-2; D is unclear. The TCR comes from a woman in her fifties or sixties with acute or convalescent COVID-19. The chain's CDR3 is CATSRGSYGYTF. The CDR3 coding sequence is TGTGCCACCAGCAGAGGTAGCTATGGCTACACCTTC.